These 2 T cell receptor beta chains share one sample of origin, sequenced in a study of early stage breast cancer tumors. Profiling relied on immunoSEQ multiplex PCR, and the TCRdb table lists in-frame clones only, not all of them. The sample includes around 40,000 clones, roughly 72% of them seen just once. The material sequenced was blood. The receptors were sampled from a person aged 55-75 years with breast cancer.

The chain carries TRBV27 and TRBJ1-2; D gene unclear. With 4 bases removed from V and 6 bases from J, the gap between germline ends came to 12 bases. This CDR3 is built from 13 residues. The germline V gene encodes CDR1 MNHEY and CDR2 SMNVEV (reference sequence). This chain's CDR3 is CASSYGPAHGYTF. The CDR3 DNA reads TGTGCCAGCAGTTATGGCCCCGCCCATGGCTACACCTTC.

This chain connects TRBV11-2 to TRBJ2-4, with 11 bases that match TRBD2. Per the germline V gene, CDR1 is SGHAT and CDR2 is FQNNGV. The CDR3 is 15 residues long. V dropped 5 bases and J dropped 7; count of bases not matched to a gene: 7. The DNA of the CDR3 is TGTGCCAGCAGCCTTACTAGCGGGGGCGGTAACATTCAGTACTTC. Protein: CASSLTSGGGNIQYF.